This T cell receptor beta chain was documented in a study of shared T cell receptors in the human thymus. There are 21 residues in the CDR3. CDR1 and CDR2 (germline): SGHDN, FVKESK. V trimming: 4 bases; J trimming: 0 bases; junction bases outside the gene matches: 15. Sequencing used immunoSEQ multiplex PCR; TCRdb keeps in-frame clones, though not all of them. This sample has hundreds of thousands of clones, with 87% found just once. The sample also formed part of further work on human thymus T cells. That investigation notes: Among the donors, all were healthy Finnish infants having corrective surgery for congenital heart defects. It was from resections taken during corrective heart surgery that the thymus tissue came. Highly overlapping thymic repertoires in unrelated individuals were reported by related research.

This TCR derives from a boy under three years old with a congenital heart defect. The specimen was thymocytes. The chain joins TRBV14 to TRBJ2-1, with 13 positions matching TRBD2. The CDR3 is CASSLAAETSGGSSSYNEQFF. The DNA of the CDR3 is TGTGCCAGCAGCCTCGCCGCCGAGACTAGCGGGGGGTCCAGCTCCTACAATGAGCAGTTCTTC.